This record concerns one T cell receptor (beta chain) sequence. The data belong to a study of T cell repertoires in ileal Crohn's disease. As for the study in general: Per sample, 400 to 550 nanograms of biopsy DNA were TCRB immunosequenced.

Sequenced by immunoSEQ multiplex PCR; TCRdb stores in-frame clones only, minus some. The sample consists of about 16,000 clones, roughly 90% of them appearing once. The sample's time point: inflamed ileum from the surgical specimen. Trimming shortened V by 3 bases and J by 1 base, and 10 bases separated the two germline ends. Looked up from germline, CDR1 is SGHDT and CDR2 is YYEEEE. CDR3 length equals 14 residues. The genes are TRBV5-6 and TRBJ1-2, with D perhaps TRBD1 (5 bases). The source of this sequence is an adult with Crohn's disease. The sample consisted of ileal tissue. The CDR3 DNA sequence: TGTGCCAGCAGCTATCAGGGCCGTAACTATGGCTACACCTTC. Translating it yields CASSYQGRNYGYTF.